Shown below are 31 T cell receptor beta chains from a single sample sequenced in a study of T cells after yellow fever vaccination. TCRdb redid the calling of the 5' RACE reads with MiXCR, one entry per CDR3 protein. The repertoire holds a few hundred thousand distinct CDR3 sequences, with around 9.3% as singletons. Sequencing used CD4+ T cells sorted from PBMCs, obtained 5 days after the yellow fever booster vaccination. These receptors came from a man aged 18-30 years who received the YFV17D yellow fever vaccine.

This clonotype was seen at least ten times. This chain links TRBV9 with TRBJ2-3; possibly TRBD1 for D (6 bases). Deletions cut 3 bases from V and 5 bases from J, with 19 bases between. The CDR3 has 16 amino acids. The germline gives CDR1 SGDLS, CDR2 YYNGEE. The CDR3 DNA reads TGTGCCAGCAGCGCCACAGGGTTTGCGGATAGAGATACGCAGTATTTT. Its protein product is CASSATGFADRDTQYF.

This clonotype has a count of ten or more. The CDR3 loop is CASSQWGGTPYEQYF. CDR3 nucleotides: TGTGCCAGCAGCCAATGGGGGGGTACGCCCTACGAGCAGTACTTC. V usage is TRBV27 and J usage is TRBJ2-7; 7 bases are shared with TRBD2. Germline loops: CDR1 MNHEY, CDR2 SMNVEV (reference sequence). V was pared by 6 bases and J by 2 bases, with 10 bases of the junction left unmatched. The CDR3 runs 15 residues.

The V and J genes are TRBV5-5 and TRBJ2-7, with D possibly TRBD2 on 5 matching bases. The germline V gene has CDR1 SGHKS and CDR2 YYEKEE (reference sequence). Trimming removed 0 bases from V and 3 bases from J, with 13 bases in between. The CDR3 totals 15 residues. The CDR3 DNA is TGTGCCAGCAGCTTGGGGGCAGGACTGGACTACGAGCAGTACTTC. Translated, it gives CASSLGAGLDYEQYF.

This rearrangement joins TRBV28 to TRBJ2-6, with no clear D. V lost 4 bases and J 2 bases, leaving 12 bases between the germline ends. The germline V gene encodes CDR1 MDHEN and CDR2 SYDVKM. The CDR3 contains 16 residues. The CDR3 DNA follows: TGTGCCAGCAGTTATCCCTGGGCGACTGGGGCCAACGTCCTGACTTTC. Protein: CASSYPWATGANVLTF.

The genes are TRBV4-3 and TRBJ2-3; possibly TRBD2 for D (5 bases). The ends were cut back, 5 bases at V and 1 base at J, with 10 bases in the middle. CDR3 length: 14 residues. Per germline, CDR1 LGHNA and CDR2 YSLEER. The CDR3 protein is CASSAQLGTDTQYF. Written as DNA, the CDR3 is TGCGCCAGCAGCGCTCAACTAGGCACAGATACGCAGTATTTT.

This clonotype showed up just a few times. The chain links TRBV27 to TRBJ1-4, with TRBD1 matching 10 bases. J lost 6 bases, V lost 6 bases, and 4 bases had no gene match. The CDR3 is 14 amino acids. The V gene's germline CDR1 is MNHEY and CDR2 SMNVEV (reference sequence). The CDR3 sequence is CASSPGQGHEKLFF. The CDR3 coding sequence is TGTGCCAGCAGCCCGGGACAGGGGCATGAAAAACTGTTTTTT.

Only a few counts were recorded for this clonotype. The rearrangement uses TRBV6-5 and TRBJ1-2; no firm D call. Germline V gene sequence: CDR1 MNHEY, CDR2 SVGAGI. This CDR3 is 13 amino acids long. V was pared by 3 bases and J by 7 bases, with 12 bases between. The CDR3 region has the DNA TGTGCCAGCAGTTATACTCGCGGCTTTGGCTACACCTTC. This gives the protein CASSYTRGFGYTF.

This clonotype was seen many times. V and J are TRBV20-1 and TRBJ2-3; 7 nucleotides line up with TRBD2. This CDR3 has 14 residues. Germline V gene data show CDR1 as DFQATT and CDR2 as SNEGSKA (reference sequence). Losses at the gene ends were 6 bases for V and 2 bases for J; bases not matched to a gene: 8. As DNA, the CDR3 is TGCAGTGCCGGGGAGCGGGGATCCACAGATACGCAGTATTTT. This encodes CSAGERGSTDTQYF.

This clonotype came up a few times. The chain combines TRBV12-3 or TRBV12-4 with TRBJ2-5; 8 positions agree with TRBD1. The trim removed 8 bases at V and 5 bases at J, leaving 7 bases unmatched. CDR3 length: 13 amino acids. The CDR3 coding sequence is TGTGCCAGCGGAGACAGGGGCGTCGAGACCCAGTACTTC. Residues: CASGDRGVETQYF.

This chain's CDR3 is CSTSGGNQPQHF. The CDR3 DNA is TGCAGTACCTCAGGGGGCAATCAGCCCCAGCATTTT. J is TRBJ1-5 and V is TRBV20-1; D possibly corresponds to TRBD1 (6 bases). The CDR3 runs to 12 residues. Trimming pared 8 bases from V and 2 bases from J, leaving 10 bases between. Germline-derived CDR1 and CDR2 are DFQATT and SNEGSKA (reference sequence).

This sequence joins TRBV20-1 and TRBJ1-6; the D is unclear. Germline V gene sequence: CDR1 DFQATT, CDR2 SNEGSKA (reference sequence). Trimming cost V 3 bases and J 2 bases, with 5 bases left between them. This CDR3 spans 13 amino acids. The CDR3 sequence is CSARRAYNSPLHF. CDR3 DNA: TGCAGTGCTAGGCGGGCCTATAATTCACCCCTCCACTTT.

This clonotype was counted only a few times. The CDR3 sequence: CAWSRGHGDTQYF. The CDR3 bases are TGTGCCTGGTCCCGGGGACACGGAGATACGCAGTATTTT. This chain links TRBV30 with TRBJ2-3; D possibly corresponds to TRBD1 (6 bases). Germline lookup yields CDR1 GTSNPN and CDR2 SVGIG (reference sequence). The CDR3 is 13 amino acids. V was trimmed by 5 bases and J by 5 bases, leaving 14 bases between them. Filled out from reference TRBV30 and TRBJ2-3, the complete variable domain reads SQTIHQWPATLVQPVGSPLSLECTVEGTSNPNLYWYRQAAGRGLQLLFYSVGIGQISSEVPQNLSASRPQDRQFILSSKKLLLSDSGFYLCAWSRGHGDTQYFGPGTRLTVL.

This chain uses TRBV6-5 with TRBJ1-1; TRBD1 is a possible D gene (5 bases). CDR1 and CDR2 from the germline V gene are MNHEY and SVGAGI. V was clipped by 5 bases and J by 4 bases, with 11 bases between them. This CDR3 region has 13 residues. The CDR3: CASSIGEATEAFF. The CDR3 DNA sequence: TGTGCCAGCAGTATAGGGGAGGCCACTGAAGCTTTCTTT.

The chain combines TRBV29-1 with TRBJ1-1, with unresolved D. The CDR3 extends over 12 amino acids. V was pared by 4 bases and J by 3 bases, with 9 bases between. Germline CDR1 reads SQVTM; CDR2 reads ANQGSEA. In DNA, the CDR3 is TGCAGCGTTGCGCACTCGGACACTGAAGCTTTCTTT. Its protein is CSVAHSDTEAFF.

The chain carries TRBV7-2 and TRBJ2-3; possible D gene TRBD2, 6 bases. V was pared by 6 bases and J by 3 bases, with 13 bases between. The CDR3 spans 14 residues. Germline V lookup: CDR1 SGHTA, CDR2 FQGNSA. The CDR3 here is CASRPGGPTDTQYF. The DNA of the CDR3 is TGTGCCAGCAGACCCGGGGGACCTACAGATACGCAGTATTTT.

This sequence joins TRBV11-1 and TRBJ2-5; 10 positions agree with TRBD2. J gave up 4 bases and V 1 base, and 9 bases lay outside the gene matches. The CDR3 totals 17 residues. Germline values: CDR1 SGHAT, CDR2 FQDESV (reference sequence). The CDR3 region is CASSLVGSGGSSETQYF. CDR3 sequence (DNA): TGTGCCAGCAGCTTAGTTGGTAGCGGGGGGTCTTCAGAGACCCAGTACTTC.

This chain links TRBV20-1 with TRBJ2-7, with D possibly matching TRBD2 (6 bases). Deletions cut 2 bases from V and 1 base from J, with 12 bases between. Germline-derived CDR1 and CDR2 are DFQATT and SNEGSKA (reference sequence). The CDR3 loop spans 14 amino acids. The CDR3 spells CSARIGGKSYEQYF. CDR3 sequence (DNA): TGCAGTGCTAGAATTGGGGGGAAGTCCTACGAGCAGTACTTC.

This clonotype was observed a handful of times. The rearrangement links TRBV7-7 to TRBJ1-5; D gene ambiguous. V lost 8 bases, J lost 0 bases, and 8 bases lay in between. In germline, CDR1 is SSHAT, CDR2 FNYEAQ (reference sequence). The CDR3 is 13 residues long. The CDR3 sequence: CASRWGSNQPQHF. The CDR3 nucleotides read TGTGCCAGCCGGTGGGGTAGCAATCAGCCCCAGCATTTT.

This chain connects TRBV20-1 to TRBJ2-1; 7 nucleotides match TRBD2. The junction had 1 base not matched to a gene; V was cut back by 5 bases and J by 0 bases. Per the germline V gene, CDR1 is DFQATT and CDR2 is SNEGSKA (reference sequence). This CDR3 contains 13 residues. The CDR3 protein is CSAWTSSYNEQFF. The DNA of the CDR3 is TGCAGTGCTTGGACTAGCTCCTACAATGAGCAGTTCTTC.

The chain uses TRBV12-3 or TRBV12-4 and TRBJ2-2; D remains unclear. The CDR3 contains 15 residues. With 3 bases removed from V and 1 base from J, the gap between germline ends came to 9 bases. CDR3 DNA sequence: TGTGCCAGCAGTTTTAGGTTGGTGAACACCGGGGAGCTGTTTTTT. This codes for CASSFRLVNTGELFF.

The chain uses TRBV7-9 and TRBJ2-3, with TRBD1 identical over 7 bases. The CDR3 runs 15 residues. Trimming removed 1 base from V and 6 bases from J; junction bases left unmatched: 7. Germline loops: CDR1 SEHNR, CDR2 FQNEAQ (reference sequence). In DNA, the CDR3 is TGTGCCAGCAGCTTAGTTGGGGACAGTACCGATACGCAGTATTTT. Residues: CASSLVGDSTDTQYF.

This clonotype was observed at least ten times. V gene TRBV10-2 combines with J gene TRBJ2-7; TRBD2 matches at 9 bases. The CDR3 is made up of 16 amino acids. Trimming removed 3 bases from V and 1 base from J; junction bases left unmatched: 7. Germline V gene sequence: CDR1 WSHSY, CDR2 SAAADI. The CDR3 loop is CASSDSGGAGSYEQYF. CDR3 DNA: TGCGCCAGCAGTGATAGCGGGGGCGCAGGGTCCTACGAGCAGTACTTC.

This clonotype was recorded at least ten times. The rearrangement joins TRBV24-1 to TRBJ2-1; D possibly corresponds to TRBD2 (5 bases). Germline values: CDR1 KGHDR, CDR2 SFDVKD. Trimming took 2 bases from V and 8 from J, leaving 12 bases between them. The CDR3 totals 14 residues. CDR3 residues: CATSDSNSGYEQFF. The CDR3, as DNA: TGTGCCACCAGTGATTCGAACAGCGGCTATGAGCAGTTCTTC.

The V and J genes are TRBV20-1 and TRBJ2-7; 7 bases are a match to TRBD1. Looked up from germline, CDR1 is DFQATT and CDR2 is SNEGSKA (reference sequence). The CDR3 sequence is 11 residues long. V lost 5 bases and J lost 9; bases outside the gene matches: 7. The CDR3 loop is CSAPQGDRQYV. CDR3 sequence (DNA): TGCAGTGCTCCCCAGGGGGATCGGCAGTACGTC.

This clonotype was seen more than once but under ten times. The chain employs TRBV2 and TRBJ2-1, with 11 positions matching TRBD1. Germline V gene lookup returns CDR1 SNHLY and CDR2 FYNNEI. The CDR3 has 14 residues. The V and J ends lost 8 bases and 3 bases, in that order; junction bases with no gene match: 3. This CDR3 is CASRGQGVYNEQFF. The CDR3 bases are TGTGCCAGCCGGGGACAGGGGGTCTACAATGAGCAGTTCTTC.

This clonotype was found many times. The chain carries TRBV6-5 and TRBJ2-1; D ambiguous. Trimming removed 2 bases from V and 10 bases from J, with 6 bases in between. Germline lookup yields CDR1 MNHEY and CDR2 SVGAGI. The CDR3 has 11 amino acids. The CDR3 coding sequence is TGTGCCAGCAGTTACGGTAGGGAGCAGTTCTTC. It codes for CASSYGREQFF.

The sample holds a few counts of this clonotype. The CDR3 DNA reads as TGTGCCAGCAGTCCCCAAACAGGGGGACATGGCTACACCTTC. Protein: CASSPQTGGHGYTF. This chain uses TRBV12-3 or TRBV12-4 with TRBJ1-2, with TRBD1 matching 8 bases. This CDR3 has 14 amino acids. V shed 5 bases, J shed 6 bases, and the junction held 8 bases outside the gene matches.

In this sample, this clonotype turned up many times. The chain links TRBV11-2 to TRBJ2-3; tentative D call: TRBD1 (6 bases). The CDR3 is 14 residues long. Between the trimmed V and J ends, which lost 3 bases and 2 bases, there was a span of 9 bases. Germline V gene data show CDR1 as SGHAT and CDR2 as FQNNGV. Here the CDR3 reads CASSFGQITDTQYF. In nucleotides, the CDR3 is TGTGCCAGCAGCTTTGGACAGATCACAGATACGCAGTATTTT.

This clonotype was picked up a small number of times. This chain links TRBV7-9 with TRBJ1-4; possibly TRBD1 for D (6 bases). The CDR3 has 16 residues. V lost 5 bases to trimming and J lost 3 bases, with 16 bases between them. Looked up from germline, CDR1 is SEHNR and CDR2 is FQNEAQ (reference sequence). The CDR3 DNA reads TGTGCCAGCAGCCCAAGTCGGGGGGCAGCTAATGAAAAACTGTTTTTT. Translated, it gives CASSPSRGAANEKLFF.

The chain joins TRBV4-2 to TRBJ2-2; TRBD2 matches at 11 bases. Germline V CDR1 and CDR2: LGHNA, YNFKEQ. Trimming cost V 3 bases and J 8 bases; bases outside gene matches: 8. The length of the CDR3 is 16 residues. Written as DNA, the CDR3 is TGTGCCAGCAGCCAGTCCGGGACTAGCGGAGGGGGGGAGCTGTTTTTT. It codes for CASSQSGTSGGGELFF.

This clonotype was detected many times. The gene calls are TRBV5-1 and TRBJ1-1; D might be TRBD1 (5 bases). Germline CDR1 SGHRS, CDR2 YFSETQ. V dropped 0 bases and J dropped 3 bases, with 12 bases sitting between them. The CDR3 is 15 residues long. CDR3 in DNA: TGCGCCAGCAGCTTGGCCGGGGGACGCGACACTGAAGCTTTCTTT. Residues: CASSLAGGRDTEAFF.